This paragraph covers one T cell receptor beta chain sequence. Assay: immunoSEQ multiplex PCR; the TCRdb copy retains only in-frame clones and omits some. The profile shows 450,000 or so clones, roughly 90% of them singletons. The germline V gene encodes CDR1 LNHDA and CDR2 SQIVND (reference sequence). V lost 5 bases, J lost 2 bases, and 5 bases stayed unmatched. The CDR3 spans 15 residues. This entry comes from a study of blood T cell repertoires in COVID-19. Sequencing input: peripheral blood. The sequence was collected from a young man with COVID-19, enrolled during active disease. The chain combines TRBV19 with TRBJ1-5; 8 bases align to TRBD1. DNA for the CDR3: TGTGCCAGTAGTCGACAGGGGAGCGGCAATCAGCCCCAGCATTTT. This sequence encodes CASSRQGSGNQPQHF.